The sequence of this T cell receptor (beta chain) was determined in a study of PD-1 blockade in classical Hodgkin lymphoma. The study's findings and limits: Among the patients, those starting nivolumab under 1 year after ASCT were excluded. Patients who responded completely had about the same baseline diversity as newly diagnosed patients. Researchers reported that CD4+ TCR diversity, though not CD8+, rose significantly by C4D1.

Some clones are missing from TCRdb's copy, which holds only in-frame ones; the method was immunoSEQ multiplex PCR. The data show just under 65,000 clones, with 90% to 95% seen just once and 6.5% to 9.5% held by the top ten. Time point noted: cycle 4 day 1 (C4D1), after less than seven weeks of nivolumab. The patients all showed relapse after autologous stem cell transplantation, while their brentuximab vedotin exposure varied. CDR3 length: 16 amino acids. V shed 1 base and J shed 3 bases, with 15 bases lying between them. The germline V gene encodes CDR1 SGHAT and CDR2 FQNNGV. A note on this clone: What it binds is not known.

The sample consisted of peripheral blood mononuclear cells (PBMCs), taken before the fourth cycle of nivolumab. V and J are TRBV11-2 and TRBJ1-1; D unclear. The source is a human donor with classical Hodgkin lymphoma. The CDR3 nucleotides are TGTGCCAGCAGCTTAGGGTATCGGACTCAGGACACTGAAGCTTTCTTT. Translating gives CASSLGYRTQDTEAFF.